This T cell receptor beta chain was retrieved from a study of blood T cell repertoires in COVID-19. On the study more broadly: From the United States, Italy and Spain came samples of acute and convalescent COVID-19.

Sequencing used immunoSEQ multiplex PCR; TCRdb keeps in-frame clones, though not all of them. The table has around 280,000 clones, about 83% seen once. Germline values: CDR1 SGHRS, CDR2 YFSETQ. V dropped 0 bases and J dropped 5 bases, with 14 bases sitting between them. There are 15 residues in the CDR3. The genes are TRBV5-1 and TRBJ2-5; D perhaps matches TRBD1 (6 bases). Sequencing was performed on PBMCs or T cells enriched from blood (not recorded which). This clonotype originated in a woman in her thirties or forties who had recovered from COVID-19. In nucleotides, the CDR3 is TGCGCCAGCAGCTTGGACAGGGCCTTCGGGGAGACCCAGTACTTC. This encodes CASSLDRAFGETQYF. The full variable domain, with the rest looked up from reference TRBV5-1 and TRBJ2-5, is KAGVTQTPRYLIKTRGQQVTLSCSPISGHRSVSWYQQTPGQGLQFLFEYFSETQRNKGNFPGRFSGRQFSNSRSEMNVSTLELGDSALYLCASSLDRAFGETQYFGPGTRLLVL.